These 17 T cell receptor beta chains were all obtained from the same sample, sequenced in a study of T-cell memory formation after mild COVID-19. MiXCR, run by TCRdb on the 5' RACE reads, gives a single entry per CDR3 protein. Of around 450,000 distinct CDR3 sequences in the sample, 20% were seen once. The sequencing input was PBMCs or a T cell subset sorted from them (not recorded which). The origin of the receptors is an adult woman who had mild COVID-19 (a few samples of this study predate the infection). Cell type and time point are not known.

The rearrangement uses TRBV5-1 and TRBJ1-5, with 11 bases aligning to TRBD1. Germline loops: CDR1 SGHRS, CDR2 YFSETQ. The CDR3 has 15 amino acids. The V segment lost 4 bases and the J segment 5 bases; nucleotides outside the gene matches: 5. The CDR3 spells CASSPGQGAYQPQHF. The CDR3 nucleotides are TGCGCCAGCAGCCCAGGACAGGGGGCCTATCAGCCCCAGCATTTT.

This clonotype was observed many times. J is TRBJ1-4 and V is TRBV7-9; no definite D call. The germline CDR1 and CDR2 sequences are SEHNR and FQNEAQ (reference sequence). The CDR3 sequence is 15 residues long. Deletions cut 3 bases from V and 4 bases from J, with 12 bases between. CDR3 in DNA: TGTGCCAGCAGCTTTTCCAGCGGAATTAATGAAAAACTGTTTTTT. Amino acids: CASSFSSGINEKLFF. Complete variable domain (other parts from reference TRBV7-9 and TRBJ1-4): DTGVSQNPRHKITKRGQNVTFRCDPISEHNRLYWYRQTLGQGPEFLTYFQNEAQLEKSRLLSDRFSAERPKGSFSTLEIQRTEQGDSAMYLCASSFSSGINEKLFFGSGTQLSVL.

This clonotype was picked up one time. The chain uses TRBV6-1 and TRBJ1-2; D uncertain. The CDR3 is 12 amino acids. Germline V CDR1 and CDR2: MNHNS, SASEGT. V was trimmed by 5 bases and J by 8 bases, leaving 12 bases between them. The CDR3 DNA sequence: TGTGCCAGCAGTCCCGACATAATAGGCTACACCTTC. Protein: CASSPDIIGYTF.

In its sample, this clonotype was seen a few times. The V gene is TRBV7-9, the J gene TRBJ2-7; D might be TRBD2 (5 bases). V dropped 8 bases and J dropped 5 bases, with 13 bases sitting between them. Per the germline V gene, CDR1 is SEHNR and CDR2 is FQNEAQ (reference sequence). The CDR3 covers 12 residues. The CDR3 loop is CASGRRADEQYF. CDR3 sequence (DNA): TGTGCCAGCGGGAGAAGAGCTGACGAGCAGTACTTC.

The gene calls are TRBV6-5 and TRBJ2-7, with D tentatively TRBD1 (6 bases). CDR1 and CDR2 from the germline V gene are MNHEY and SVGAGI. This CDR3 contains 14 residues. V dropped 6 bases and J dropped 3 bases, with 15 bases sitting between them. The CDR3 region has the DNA TGTGCCAGCAGGCCACTAACAGGGATCTACGAGCAGTACTTC. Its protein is CASRPLTGIYEQYF.

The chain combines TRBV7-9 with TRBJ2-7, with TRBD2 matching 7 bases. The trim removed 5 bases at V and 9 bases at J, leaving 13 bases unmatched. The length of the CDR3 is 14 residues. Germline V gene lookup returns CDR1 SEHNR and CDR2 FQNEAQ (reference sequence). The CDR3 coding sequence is TGTGCCAGCAGCCTCGGTTGGCAGGGAGGGCGGCAGTACTTC. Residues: CASSLGWQGGRQYF.

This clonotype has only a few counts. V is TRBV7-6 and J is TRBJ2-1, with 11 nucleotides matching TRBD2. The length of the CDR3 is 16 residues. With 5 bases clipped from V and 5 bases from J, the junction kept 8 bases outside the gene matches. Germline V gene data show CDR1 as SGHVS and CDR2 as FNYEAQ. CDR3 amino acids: CASSPEILAGDNEQFF. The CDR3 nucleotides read TGTGCCAGCAGCCCAGAAATACTAGCGGGGGACAATGAGCAGTTCTTC.

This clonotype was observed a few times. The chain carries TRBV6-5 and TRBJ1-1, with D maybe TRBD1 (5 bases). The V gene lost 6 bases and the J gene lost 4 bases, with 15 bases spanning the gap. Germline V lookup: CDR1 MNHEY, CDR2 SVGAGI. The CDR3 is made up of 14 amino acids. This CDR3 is CASREPWGGTEAFF. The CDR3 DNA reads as TGTGCCAGCAGAGAGCCCTGGGGGGGCACTGAAGCTTTCTTT.

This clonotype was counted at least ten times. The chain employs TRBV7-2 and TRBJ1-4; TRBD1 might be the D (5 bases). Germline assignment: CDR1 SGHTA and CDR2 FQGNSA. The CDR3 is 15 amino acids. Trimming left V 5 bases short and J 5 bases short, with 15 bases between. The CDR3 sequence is CASSPAGTSNEKLFF. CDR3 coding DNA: TGTGCCAGCAGCCCCGCCGGGACCTCCAATGAAAAACTGTTTTTT.

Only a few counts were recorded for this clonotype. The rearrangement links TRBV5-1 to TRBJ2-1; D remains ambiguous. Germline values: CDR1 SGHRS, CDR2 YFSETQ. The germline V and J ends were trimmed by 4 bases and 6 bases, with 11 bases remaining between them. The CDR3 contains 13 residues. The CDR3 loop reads CASSPSAPNEQFF. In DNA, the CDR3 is TGCGCCAGCAGCCCATCAGCTCCCAATGAGCAGTTCTTC.

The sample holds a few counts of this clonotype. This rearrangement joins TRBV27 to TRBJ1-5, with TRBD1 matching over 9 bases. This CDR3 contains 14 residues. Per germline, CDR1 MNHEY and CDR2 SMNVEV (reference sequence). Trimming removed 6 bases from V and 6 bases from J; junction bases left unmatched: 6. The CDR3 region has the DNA TGTGCCAGCAGGGCGGGACAGGGTTTTCAGCCCCAGCATTTT. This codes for CASRAGQGFQPQHF.

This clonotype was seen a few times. CDR3 sequence: CASSPQTRVNYGYTF. CDR3 coding DNA: TGTGCCAGCAGCCCCCAGACAAGGGTTAACTATGGCTACACCTTC. V is TRBV9 and J is TRBJ1-2; D is undetermined. In germline, CDR1 is SGDLS, CDR2 YYNGEE. The CDR3 is made up of 15 amino acids. Trimming took 4 bases from V and 1 from J, leaving 14 bases between them.

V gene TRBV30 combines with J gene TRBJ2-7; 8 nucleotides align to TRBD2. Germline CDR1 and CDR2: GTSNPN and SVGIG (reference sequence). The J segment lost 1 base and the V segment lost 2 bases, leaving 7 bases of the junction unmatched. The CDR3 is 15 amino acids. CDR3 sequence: CAWSPGGTRSYEQYF. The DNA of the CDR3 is TGTGCCTGGAGTCCGGGGGGGACACGGTCCTACGAGCAGTACTTC.

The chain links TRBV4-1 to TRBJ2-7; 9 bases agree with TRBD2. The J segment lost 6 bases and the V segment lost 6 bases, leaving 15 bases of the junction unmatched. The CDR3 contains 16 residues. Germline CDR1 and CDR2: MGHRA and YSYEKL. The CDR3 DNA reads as TGCGCCAGCAGATCCTTAGTTCGCGGGGGGGCTTTCGAGCAGTACTTC. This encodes CASRSLVRGGAFEQYF.

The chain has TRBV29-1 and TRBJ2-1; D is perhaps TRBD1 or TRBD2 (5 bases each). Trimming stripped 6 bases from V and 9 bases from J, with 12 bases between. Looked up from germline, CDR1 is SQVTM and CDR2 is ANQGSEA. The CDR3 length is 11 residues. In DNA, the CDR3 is TGCAGCGTGAGGGGTAGGGGTGAGCAGTTCTTC. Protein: CSVRGRGEQFF.

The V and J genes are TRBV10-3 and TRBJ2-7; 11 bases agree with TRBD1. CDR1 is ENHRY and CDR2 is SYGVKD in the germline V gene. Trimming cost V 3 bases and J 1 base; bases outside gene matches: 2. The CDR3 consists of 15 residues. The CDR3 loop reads CAISDRDRGSYEQYF. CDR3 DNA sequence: TGTGCCATCAGTGACCGGGACAGGGGGTCCTACGAGCAGTACTTC.

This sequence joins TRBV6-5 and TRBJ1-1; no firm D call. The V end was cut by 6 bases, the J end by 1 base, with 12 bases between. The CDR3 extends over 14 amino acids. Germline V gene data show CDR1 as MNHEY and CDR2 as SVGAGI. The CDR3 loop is CASSLRRGNTEAFF. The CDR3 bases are TGTGCCAGCAGCTTGCGACGGGGGAACACTGAAGCTTTCTTT.